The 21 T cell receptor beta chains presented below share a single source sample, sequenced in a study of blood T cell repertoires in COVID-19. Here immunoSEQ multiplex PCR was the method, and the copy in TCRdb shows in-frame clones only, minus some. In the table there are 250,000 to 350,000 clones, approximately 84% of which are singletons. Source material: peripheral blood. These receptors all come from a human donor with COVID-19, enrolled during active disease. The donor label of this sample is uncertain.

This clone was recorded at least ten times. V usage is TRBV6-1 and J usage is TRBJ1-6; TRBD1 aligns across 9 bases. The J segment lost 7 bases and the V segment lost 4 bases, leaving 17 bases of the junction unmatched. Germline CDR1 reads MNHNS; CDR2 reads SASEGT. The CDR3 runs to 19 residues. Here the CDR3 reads CASSGRGQGLSLSNSPLHF. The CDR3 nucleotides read TGTGCCAGCAGTGGAAGGGGACAGGGACTTTCCTTATCGAATTCACCCCTCCACTTT.

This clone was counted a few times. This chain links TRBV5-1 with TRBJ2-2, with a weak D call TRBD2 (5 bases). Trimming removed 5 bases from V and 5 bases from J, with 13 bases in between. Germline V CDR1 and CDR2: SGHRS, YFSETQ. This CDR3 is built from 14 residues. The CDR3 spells CASSVGSGTGELFF. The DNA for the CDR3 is TGCGCCAGCAGTGTGGGATCGGGGACCGGGGAGCTGTTTTTT. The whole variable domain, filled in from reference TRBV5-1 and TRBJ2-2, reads KAGVTQTPRYLIKTRGQQVTLSCSPISGHRSVSWYQQTPGQGLQFLFEYFSETQRNKGNFPGRFSGRQFSNSRSEMNVSTLELGDSALYLCASSVGSGTGELFFGEGSRLTVL.

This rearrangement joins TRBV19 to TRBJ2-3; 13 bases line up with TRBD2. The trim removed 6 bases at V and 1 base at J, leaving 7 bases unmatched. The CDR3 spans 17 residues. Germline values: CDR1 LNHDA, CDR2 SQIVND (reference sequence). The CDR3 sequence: CASRRTSGSRGTDTQYF. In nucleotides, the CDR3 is TGTGCCAGTAGAAGGACTAGCGGGAGTCGGGGCACAGATACGCAGTATTTT.

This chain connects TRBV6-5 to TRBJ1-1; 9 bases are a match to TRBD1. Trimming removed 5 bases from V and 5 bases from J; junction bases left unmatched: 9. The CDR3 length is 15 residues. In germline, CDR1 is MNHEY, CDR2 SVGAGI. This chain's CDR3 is CASSTHRDRDTEAFF. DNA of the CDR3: TGTGCCAGCAGTACCCACAGGGACAGGGATACTGAAGCTTTCTTT.

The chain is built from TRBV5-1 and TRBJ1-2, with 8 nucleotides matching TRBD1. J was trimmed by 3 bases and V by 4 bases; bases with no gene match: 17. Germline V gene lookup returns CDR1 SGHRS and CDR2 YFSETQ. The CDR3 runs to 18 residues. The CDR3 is CASSIRQGPTPSDYGYTF. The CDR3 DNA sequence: TGCGCCAGCAGCATCCGACAGGGGCCCACTCCCTCGGACTATGGCTACACCTTC.

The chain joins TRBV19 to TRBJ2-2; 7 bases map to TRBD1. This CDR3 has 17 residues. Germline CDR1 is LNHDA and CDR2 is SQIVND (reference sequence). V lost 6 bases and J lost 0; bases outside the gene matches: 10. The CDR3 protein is CASRTEAGTANTGELFF. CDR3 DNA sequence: TGTGCCAGTAGAACCGAAGCCGGGACAGCGAACACCGGGGAGCTGTTTTTT.

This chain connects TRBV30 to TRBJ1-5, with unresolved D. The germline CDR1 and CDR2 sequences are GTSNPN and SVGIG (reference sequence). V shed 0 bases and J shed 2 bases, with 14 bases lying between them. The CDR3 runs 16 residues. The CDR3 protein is CAWSVSLRGRNQPQHF. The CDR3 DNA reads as TGTGCCTGGAGTGTATCGCTCCGAGGGCGCAATCAGCCCCAGCATTTT.

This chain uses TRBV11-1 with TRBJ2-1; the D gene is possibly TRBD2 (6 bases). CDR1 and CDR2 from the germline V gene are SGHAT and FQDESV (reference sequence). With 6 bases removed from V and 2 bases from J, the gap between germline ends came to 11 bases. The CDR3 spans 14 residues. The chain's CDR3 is CASRASDTYNEQFF. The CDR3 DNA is TGTGCCAGCAGGGCTAGCGATACCTACAATGAGCAGTTCTTC.

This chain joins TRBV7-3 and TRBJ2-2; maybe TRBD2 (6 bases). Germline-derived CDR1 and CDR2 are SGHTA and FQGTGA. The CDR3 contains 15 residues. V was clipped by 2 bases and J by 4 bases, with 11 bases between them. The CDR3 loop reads CASSLERRGTGELFF. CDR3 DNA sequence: TGTGCCAGCAGCTTAGAGCGGCGGGGCACCGGGGAGCTGTTTTTT.

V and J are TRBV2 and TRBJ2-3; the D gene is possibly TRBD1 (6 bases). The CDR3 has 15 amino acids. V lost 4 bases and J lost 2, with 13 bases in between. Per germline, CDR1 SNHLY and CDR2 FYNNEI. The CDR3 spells CASSVRQANTDTQYF. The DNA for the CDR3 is TGTGCCAGCAGTGTAAGACAGGCGAACACAGATACGCAGTATTTT.

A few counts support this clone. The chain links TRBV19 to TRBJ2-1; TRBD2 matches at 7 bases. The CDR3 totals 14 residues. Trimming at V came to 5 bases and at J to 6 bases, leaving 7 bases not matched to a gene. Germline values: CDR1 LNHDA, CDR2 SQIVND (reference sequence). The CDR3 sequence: CASSSRGGINEQFF. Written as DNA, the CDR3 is TGTGCCAGTAGTTCTAGGGGAGGGATCAATGAGCAGTTCTTC. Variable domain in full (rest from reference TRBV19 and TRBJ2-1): DGGITQSPKYLFRKEGQNVTLSCEQNLNHDAMYWYRQDPGQGLRLIYYSQIVNDFQKGDIAEGYSVSREKKESFPLTVTSAQKNPTAFYLCASSSRGGINEQFFGPGTRLTVL.

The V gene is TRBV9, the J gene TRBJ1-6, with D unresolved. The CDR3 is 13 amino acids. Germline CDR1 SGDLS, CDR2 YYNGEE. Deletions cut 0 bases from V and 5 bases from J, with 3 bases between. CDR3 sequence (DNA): TGTGCCAGCAGCGTAGCGGATAATTCACCCCTCCACTTT. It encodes CASSVADNSPLHF.

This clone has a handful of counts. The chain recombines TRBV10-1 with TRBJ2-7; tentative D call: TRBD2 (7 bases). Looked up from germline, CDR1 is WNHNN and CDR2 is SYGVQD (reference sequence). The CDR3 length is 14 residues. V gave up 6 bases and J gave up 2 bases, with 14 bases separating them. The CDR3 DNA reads TGCGCCAGCAGCCAAAGCGGGGACACCTACGAGCAGTACTTC. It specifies CASSQSGDTYEQYF.

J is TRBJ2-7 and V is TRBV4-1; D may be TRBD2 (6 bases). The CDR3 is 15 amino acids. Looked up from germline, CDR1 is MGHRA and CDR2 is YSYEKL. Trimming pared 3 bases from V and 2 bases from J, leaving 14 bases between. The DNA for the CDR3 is TGCGCCAGCAGCCAGGCCCCGGGGGTAACCTACGAGCAGTACTTC. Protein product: CASSQAPGVTYEQYF.

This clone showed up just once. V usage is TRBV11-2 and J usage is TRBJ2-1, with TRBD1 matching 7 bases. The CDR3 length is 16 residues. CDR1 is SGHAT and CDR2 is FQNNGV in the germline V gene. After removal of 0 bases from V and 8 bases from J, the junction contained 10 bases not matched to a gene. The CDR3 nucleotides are TGTGCCAGCAGCTTAGAGCTAGGGGGCAAGGGGGATGAGCAGTTCTTC. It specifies CASSLELGGKGDEQFF.

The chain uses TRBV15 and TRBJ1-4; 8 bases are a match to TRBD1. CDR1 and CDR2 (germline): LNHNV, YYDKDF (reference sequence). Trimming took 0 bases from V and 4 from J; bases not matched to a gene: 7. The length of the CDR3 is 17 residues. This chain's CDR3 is CATSRDETGGGNEKLFF. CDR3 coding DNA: TGTGCCACCAGCAGAGATGAAACAGGGGGTGGTAATGAAAAACTGTTTTTT.

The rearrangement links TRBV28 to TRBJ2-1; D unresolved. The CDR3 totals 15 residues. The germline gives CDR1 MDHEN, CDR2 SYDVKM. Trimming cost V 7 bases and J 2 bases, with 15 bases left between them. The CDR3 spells CASIAGSYTYNEQFF. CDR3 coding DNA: TGTGCCAGCATCGCCGGGTCCTACACCTACAATGAGCAGTTCTTC. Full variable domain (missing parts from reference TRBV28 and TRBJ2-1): DVKVTQSSRYLVKRTGEKVFLECVQDMDHENMFWYRQDPGLGLRLIYFSYDVKMKEKGDIPEGYSVSREKKERFSLILESASTNQTSMYLCASIAGSYTYNEQFFGPGTRLTVL.

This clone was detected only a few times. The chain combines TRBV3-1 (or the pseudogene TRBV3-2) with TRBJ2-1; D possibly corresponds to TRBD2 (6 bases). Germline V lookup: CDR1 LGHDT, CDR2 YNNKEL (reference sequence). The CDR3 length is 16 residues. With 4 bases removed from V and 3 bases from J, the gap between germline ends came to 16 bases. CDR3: CASSPISGAHYNEQFF. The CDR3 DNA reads TGTGCCAGCAGCCCAATTAGCGGAGCGCACTACAATGAGCAGTTCTTC.

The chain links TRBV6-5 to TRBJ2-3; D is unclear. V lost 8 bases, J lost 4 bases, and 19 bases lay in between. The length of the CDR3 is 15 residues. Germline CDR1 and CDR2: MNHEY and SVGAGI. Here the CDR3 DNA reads TGTGCCAGCCTTTTTTCTCCGGTCCCCGCAGATACGCAGTATTTT. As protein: CASLFSPVPADTQYF.

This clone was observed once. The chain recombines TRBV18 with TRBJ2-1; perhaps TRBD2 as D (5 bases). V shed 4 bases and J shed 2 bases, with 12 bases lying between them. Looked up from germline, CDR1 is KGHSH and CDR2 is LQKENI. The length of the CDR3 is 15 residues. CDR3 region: CASSRGSSAYNEQFF. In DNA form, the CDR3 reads TGTGCCAGCTCACGCGGGTCAAGTGCCTACAATGAGCAGTTCTTC.

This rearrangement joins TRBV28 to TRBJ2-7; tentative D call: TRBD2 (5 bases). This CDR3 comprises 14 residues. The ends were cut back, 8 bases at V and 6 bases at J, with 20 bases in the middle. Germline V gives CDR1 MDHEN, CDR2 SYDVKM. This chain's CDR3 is CASSGNQPRGEQYF. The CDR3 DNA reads TGTGCCAGCTCGGGCAACCAACCCCGGGGCGAGCAGTACTTC.